These T cell receptor beta chains were read from a single sample in a study of T cell therapy after organ transplantation. For these TCRs, the target antigens are not known. Produced via immunoSEQ multiplex PCR; TCRdb's table is partial and in-frame only. The sample carries about 1,500 clones, about 78% recorded once. Sequencing was performed on CD8+ T cells from blood, taken after autologous CMV-specific T cell therapy. The receptors stem from a human patient who had received a solid organ transplant and had CMV disease. A subset of T cells may come from the graft donor. Both conserved end residues are trimmed from each CDR3.

cdr3_aa: ASSSPAGGSNEQF
v_call: TRBV27
j_call: TRBJ2-1

cdr3_aa: ASSPKGGYEQY
v_call: TRBV4-1
j_call: TRBJ2-7

cdr3_aa: ASSQDRVDEQY
v_call: TRBV4-1
j_call: TRBJ2-7

cdr3_aa: ATQGAPNYGYT
v_call: TRBV15
j_call: TRBJ1-2

cdr3_aa: ASSWGYSNQPQH
v_call: TRBV19
j_call: TRBJ1-5

cdr3_aa: ASSLSHGISYEQY
v_call: TRBV27
j_call: TRBJ2-7

cdr3_aa: ASSEGLAYEQY
v_call: TRBV6-1
j_call: TRBJ2-7

cdr3_aa: ASSLSEGGNTEAF
v_call: TRBV7-2
j_call: TRBJ1-1

cdr3_aa: ASSSGLAGGLETQY
v_call: TRBV6-5
j_call: TRBJ2-5

cdr3_aa: ASSHPGSSSYEQY
v_call: TRBV4-1
j_call: TRBJ2-7

cdr3_aa: ASSELGTRVIYEQY
v_call: TRBV2
j_call: TRBJ2-7

cdr3_aa: ASSLEGTGNQPQH
v_call: TRBV27
j_call: TRBJ1-5

cdr3_aa: ASNLGLAGETQY
v_call: TRBV2
j_call: TRBJ2-5

cdr3_aa: ASSARDRVGQPQH
v_call: TRBV6-1
j_call: TRBJ1-5

cdr3_aa: ASSIAGVGDEQF
v_call: TRBV19
j_call: TRBJ2-1

cdr3_aa: ASRPGQYYEQY
v_call: TRBV7-9
j_call: TRBJ2-7

cdr3_aa: ASRDEGEAF
v_call: TRBV6-1
j_call: TRBJ1-1

cdr3_aa: ASSESGSSYEQY
v_call: TRBV28
j_call: TRBJ2-7

cdr3_aa: ASSLVTAGSPLH
v_call: TRBV7-9
j_call: TRBJ1-6

cdr3_aa: ASSFPGELF
v_call: TRBV5-6
j_call: TRBJ2-2

cdr3_aa: AWGQVEGTEAF
v_call: TRBV30
j_call: TRBJ1-1

cdr3_aa: ASSLRGQGTHEQY
v_call: TRBV4-2
j_call: TRBJ2-7

cdr3_aa: ASILPGGGYT
v_call: TRBV5-4
j_call: TRBJ1-2

cdr3_aa: ASSLVSGETQY
v_call: TRBV7-8
j_call: TRBJ2-5

cdr3_aa: ASRDPAGLNTGELF
v_call: TRBV6-6
j_call: TRBJ2-2

cdr3_aa: ASSTSGTRTDTQY
v_call: TRBV19
j_call: TRBJ2-3

cdr3_aa: ASSGRTGPFGDIQY
v_call: TRBV28
j_call: TRBJ2-4

cdr3_aa: AWSVAGTEAF
v_call: TRBV30
j_call: TRBJ1-1

cdr3_aa: ASSASPAQGTYNSPLH
v_call: TRBV9
j_call: TRBJ1-6

cdr3_aa: ASSGGQVSLYEQY
v_call: TRBV5-6
j_call: TRBJ2-7

cdr3_aa: ASSTSRDRVDYGYT
v_call: TRBV27
j_call: TRBJ1-2

cdr3_aa: ASSLAAGKRRQY
v_call: TRBV5-6
j_call: TRBJ2-7

cdr3_aa: ASSARGQLLSGANVLT
v_call: TRBV9
j_call: TRBJ2-6

cdr3_aa: ASSPFGGAVEAF
v_call: TRBV7-2
j_call: TRBJ1-1

cdr3_aa: ASRPGQYYEQY
v_call: TRBV11-3
j_call: TRBJ2-7

cdr3_aa: ASLKTQETQY
v_call: TRBV6-6
j_call: TRBJ2-5

cdr3_aa: ASSWASAEAF
v_call: TRBV6-1
j_call: TRBJ1-1

cdr3_aa: ASSLSGGSYNEQF
v_call: TRBV27
j_call: TRBJ2-1

cdr3_aa: ARSLARGLAGGPYEQY
v_call: TRBV5-3
j_call: TRBJ2-7

cdr3_aa: ASRLSYEQY
v_call: TRBV6-1
j_call: TRBJ2-7